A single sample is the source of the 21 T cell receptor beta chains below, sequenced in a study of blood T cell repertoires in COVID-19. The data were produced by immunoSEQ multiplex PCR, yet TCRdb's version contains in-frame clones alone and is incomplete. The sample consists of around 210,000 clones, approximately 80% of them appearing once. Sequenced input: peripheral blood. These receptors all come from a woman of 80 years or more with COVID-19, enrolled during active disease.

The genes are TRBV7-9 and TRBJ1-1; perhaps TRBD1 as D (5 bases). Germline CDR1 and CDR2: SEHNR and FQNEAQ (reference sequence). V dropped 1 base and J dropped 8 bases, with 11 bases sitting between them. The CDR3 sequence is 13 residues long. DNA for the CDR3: TGTGCCAGCAGCTTAGTAGGGGCCGCCGAAGCTTTCTTT. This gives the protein CASSLVGAAEAFF.

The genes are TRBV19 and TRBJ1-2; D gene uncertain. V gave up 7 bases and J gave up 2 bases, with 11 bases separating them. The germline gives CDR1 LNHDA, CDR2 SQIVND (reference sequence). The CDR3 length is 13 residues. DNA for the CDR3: TGTGCCAGTAACGTACAGCTCAACTATGGCTACACCTTC. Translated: CASNVQLNYGYTF.

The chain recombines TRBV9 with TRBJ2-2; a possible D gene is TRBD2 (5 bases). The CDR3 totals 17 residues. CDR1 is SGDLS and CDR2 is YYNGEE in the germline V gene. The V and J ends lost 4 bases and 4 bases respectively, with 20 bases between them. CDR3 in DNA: TGTGCCAGCAGCCCCATCGGGCAAACTAGGGTCACCGGGGAGCTGTTTTTT. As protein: CASSPIGQTRVTGELFF.

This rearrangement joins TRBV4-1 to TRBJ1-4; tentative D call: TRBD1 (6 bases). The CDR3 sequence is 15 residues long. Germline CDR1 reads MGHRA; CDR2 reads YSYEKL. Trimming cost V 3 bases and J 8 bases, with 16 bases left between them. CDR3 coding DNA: TGCGCCAGCAGCCAGATACAGGGTGGGGAAGAAAAACTGTTTTTT. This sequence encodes CASSQIQGGEEKLFF.

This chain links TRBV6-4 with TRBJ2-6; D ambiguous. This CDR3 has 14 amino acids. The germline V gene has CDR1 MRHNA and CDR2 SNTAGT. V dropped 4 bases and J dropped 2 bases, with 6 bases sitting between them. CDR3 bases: TGTGCCAGCAGTGTGACACCTGGGGCCAACGTCCTGACTTTC. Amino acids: CASSVTPGANVLTF.

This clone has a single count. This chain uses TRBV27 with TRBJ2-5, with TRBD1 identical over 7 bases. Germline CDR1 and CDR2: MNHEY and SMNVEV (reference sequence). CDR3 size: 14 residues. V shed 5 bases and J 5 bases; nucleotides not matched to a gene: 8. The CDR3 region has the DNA TGTGCCAGCAGTCCCCAGACAGGGTTGGAGACCCAGTACTTC. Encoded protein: CASSPQTGLETQYF.

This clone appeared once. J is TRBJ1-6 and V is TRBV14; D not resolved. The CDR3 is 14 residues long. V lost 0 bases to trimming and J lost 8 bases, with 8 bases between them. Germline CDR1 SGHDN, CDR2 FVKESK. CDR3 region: CASSQDSWYSPLHF. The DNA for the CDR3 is TGTGCCAGCAGCCAAGACAGTTGGTATTCACCCCTCCACTTT.

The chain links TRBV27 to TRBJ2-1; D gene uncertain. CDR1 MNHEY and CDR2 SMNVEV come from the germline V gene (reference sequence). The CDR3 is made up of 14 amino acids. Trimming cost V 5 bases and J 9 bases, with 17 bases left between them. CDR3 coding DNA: TGTGCCAGCAGTCCGAACCCCTACTCGGGTGAGCAGTTCTTC. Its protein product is CASSPNPYSGEQFF.

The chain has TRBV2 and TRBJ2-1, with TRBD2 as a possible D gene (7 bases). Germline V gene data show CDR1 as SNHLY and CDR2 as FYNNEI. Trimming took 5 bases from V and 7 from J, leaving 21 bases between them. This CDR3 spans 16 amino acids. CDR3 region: CASSSLTGGLGNEQFF. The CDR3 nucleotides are TGTGCCAGCAGTTCCTTAACCGGGGGGCTTGGGAATGAGCAGTTCTTC.

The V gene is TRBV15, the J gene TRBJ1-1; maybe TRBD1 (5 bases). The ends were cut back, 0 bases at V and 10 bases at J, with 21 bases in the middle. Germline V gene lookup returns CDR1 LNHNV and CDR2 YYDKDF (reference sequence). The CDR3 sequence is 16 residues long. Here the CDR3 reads CATSRDVGAPARLAFF. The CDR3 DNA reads TGTGCCACCAGCAGAGATGTAGGGGCCCCGGCCAGGCTAGCTTTCTTT.

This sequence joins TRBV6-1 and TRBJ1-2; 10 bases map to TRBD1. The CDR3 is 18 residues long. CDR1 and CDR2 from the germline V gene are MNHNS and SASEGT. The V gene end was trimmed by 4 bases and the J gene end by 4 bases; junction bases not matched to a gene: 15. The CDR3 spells CASSGRSGTGVKSYGYTF. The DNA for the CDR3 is TGTGCCAGCAGTGGTAGATCAGGGACAGGGGTTAAAAGCTATGGCTACACCTTC.

Here the CDR3 reads CASSLEHPETEAFF. CDR3 bases: TGCGCCAGCAGCTTGGAACACCCGGAGACTGAAGCTTTCTTT. J is TRBJ1-1 and V is TRBV5-1; D gene unclear. CDR1 SGHRS and CDR2 YFSETQ come from the germline V gene. V shed 0 bases and J shed 5 bases, with 11 bases lying between them. This CDR3 is 14 amino acids long. Combining the CDR3 with reference TRBV5-1 and TRBJ1-1 gives the whole variable domain KAGVTQTPRYLIKTRGQQVTLSCSPISGHRSVSWYQQTPGQGLQFLFEYFSETQRNKGNFPGRFSGRQFSNSRSEMNVSTLELGDSALYLCASSLEHPETEAFFGQGTRLTVV.

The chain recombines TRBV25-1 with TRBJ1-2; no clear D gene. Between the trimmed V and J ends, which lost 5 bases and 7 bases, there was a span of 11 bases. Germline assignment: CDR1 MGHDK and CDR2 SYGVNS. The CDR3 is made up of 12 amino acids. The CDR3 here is CASSSASGGYTF. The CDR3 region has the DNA TGTGCCAGCAGTTCGGCCAGCGGTGGCTACACCTTC.

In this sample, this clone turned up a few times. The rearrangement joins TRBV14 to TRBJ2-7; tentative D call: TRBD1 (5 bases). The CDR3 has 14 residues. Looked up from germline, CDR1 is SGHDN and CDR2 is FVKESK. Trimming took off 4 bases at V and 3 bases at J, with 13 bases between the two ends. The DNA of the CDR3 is TGTGCCAGCAGCCCAGAGACAGAGAACTACGAGCAGTACTTC. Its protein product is CASSPETENYEQYF.

The CDR3 DNA is TGTGCCAGCACGGCGACAGTGGGGGGCACCATATATTTT. Translation: CASTATVGGTIYF. This chain joins TRBV6-5 and TRBJ1-3, with a tentative D call TRBD1 (5 bases). V lost 7 bases and J lost 9, with 16 bases in between. CDR1 and CDR2 (germline): MNHEY, SVGAGI. This CDR3 comprises 13 residues.

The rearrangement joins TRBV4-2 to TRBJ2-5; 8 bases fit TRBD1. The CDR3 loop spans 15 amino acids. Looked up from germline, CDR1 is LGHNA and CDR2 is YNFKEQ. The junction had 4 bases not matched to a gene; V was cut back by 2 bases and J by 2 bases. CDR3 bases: TGTGCCAGCAGCCAAACAGGGGGACCTCAAGAGACCCAGTACTTC. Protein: CASSQTGGPQETQYF.

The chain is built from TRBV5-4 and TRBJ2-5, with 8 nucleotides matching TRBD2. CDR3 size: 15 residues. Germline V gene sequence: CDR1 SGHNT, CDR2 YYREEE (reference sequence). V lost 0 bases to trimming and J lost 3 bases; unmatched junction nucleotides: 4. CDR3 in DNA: TGTGCCAGCAGCTTGGACTTAGCGGGGAAAGAGACCCAGTACTTC. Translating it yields CASSLDLAGKETQYF.

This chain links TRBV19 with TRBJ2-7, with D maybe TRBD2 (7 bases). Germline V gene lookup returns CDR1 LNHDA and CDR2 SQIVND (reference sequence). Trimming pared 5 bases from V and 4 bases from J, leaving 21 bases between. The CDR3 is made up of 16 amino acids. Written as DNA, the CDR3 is TGTGCCAGTAGTCCGGGACTAACAGGGTTGGCTTACGAGCAGTACTTC. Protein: CASSPGLTGLAYEQYF.

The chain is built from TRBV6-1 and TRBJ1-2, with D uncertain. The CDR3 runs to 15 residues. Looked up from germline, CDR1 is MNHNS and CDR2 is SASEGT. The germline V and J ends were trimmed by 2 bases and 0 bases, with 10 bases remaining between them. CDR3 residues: CASSETPGANYGYTF. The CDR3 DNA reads TGTGCCAGCAGTGAAACCCCTGGAGCTAACTATGGCTACACCTTC.

The CDR3 DNA sequence: TGTGCCACCAGCAGACCCGGAGCCTATGAAAAACTGTTTTTT. As protein: CATSRPGAYEKLFF. The chain uses TRBV15 and TRBJ1-4; D not resolved. Germline assignment: CDR1 LNHNV and CDR2 YYDKDF (reference sequence). V shed 2 bases and J shed 6 bases, with 10 bases lying between them. This CDR3 is 14 amino acids long.

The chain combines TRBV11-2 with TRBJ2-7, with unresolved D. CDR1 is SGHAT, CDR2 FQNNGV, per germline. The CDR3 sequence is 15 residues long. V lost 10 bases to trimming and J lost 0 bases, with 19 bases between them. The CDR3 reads CATAPQRRSSYEQYF. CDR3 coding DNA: TGTGCCACCGCCCCTCAGAGGCGGTCCTCCTACGAGCAGTACTTC.